This T cell receptor (beta chain) was captured in a study of T cell responses to AZD1222 COVID-19 vaccine. CDR1 MNHEY and CDR2 SVGAGI come from the germline V gene. V was pared by 5 bases and J by 3 bases, with 11 bases between. The CDR3 contains 13 residues. This clone was counted a single time. The target antigen is unknown. Profiling relied on immunoSEQ multiplex PCR, and the TCRdb table lists in-frame clones only, not all of them. Counted here are approximately 70,000 clones, roughly 82% occurring once; the ten biggest clones make up roughly 5%. Study conclusions and caveats: Repertoire samples came only from after the peak T cell response.

The source is an adult in good health. The gene calls are TRBV6-5 and TRBJ2-7, with D perhaps matching TRBD1 (5 bases). Sequencing was performed on peripheral blood, taken on day 0 of AZD1222 vaccination. The CDR3 sequence is CASSRGYLYEQYF. Written as DNA, the CDR3 is TGTGCCAGCAGTAGGGGCTATCTCTACGAGCAGTACTTC.